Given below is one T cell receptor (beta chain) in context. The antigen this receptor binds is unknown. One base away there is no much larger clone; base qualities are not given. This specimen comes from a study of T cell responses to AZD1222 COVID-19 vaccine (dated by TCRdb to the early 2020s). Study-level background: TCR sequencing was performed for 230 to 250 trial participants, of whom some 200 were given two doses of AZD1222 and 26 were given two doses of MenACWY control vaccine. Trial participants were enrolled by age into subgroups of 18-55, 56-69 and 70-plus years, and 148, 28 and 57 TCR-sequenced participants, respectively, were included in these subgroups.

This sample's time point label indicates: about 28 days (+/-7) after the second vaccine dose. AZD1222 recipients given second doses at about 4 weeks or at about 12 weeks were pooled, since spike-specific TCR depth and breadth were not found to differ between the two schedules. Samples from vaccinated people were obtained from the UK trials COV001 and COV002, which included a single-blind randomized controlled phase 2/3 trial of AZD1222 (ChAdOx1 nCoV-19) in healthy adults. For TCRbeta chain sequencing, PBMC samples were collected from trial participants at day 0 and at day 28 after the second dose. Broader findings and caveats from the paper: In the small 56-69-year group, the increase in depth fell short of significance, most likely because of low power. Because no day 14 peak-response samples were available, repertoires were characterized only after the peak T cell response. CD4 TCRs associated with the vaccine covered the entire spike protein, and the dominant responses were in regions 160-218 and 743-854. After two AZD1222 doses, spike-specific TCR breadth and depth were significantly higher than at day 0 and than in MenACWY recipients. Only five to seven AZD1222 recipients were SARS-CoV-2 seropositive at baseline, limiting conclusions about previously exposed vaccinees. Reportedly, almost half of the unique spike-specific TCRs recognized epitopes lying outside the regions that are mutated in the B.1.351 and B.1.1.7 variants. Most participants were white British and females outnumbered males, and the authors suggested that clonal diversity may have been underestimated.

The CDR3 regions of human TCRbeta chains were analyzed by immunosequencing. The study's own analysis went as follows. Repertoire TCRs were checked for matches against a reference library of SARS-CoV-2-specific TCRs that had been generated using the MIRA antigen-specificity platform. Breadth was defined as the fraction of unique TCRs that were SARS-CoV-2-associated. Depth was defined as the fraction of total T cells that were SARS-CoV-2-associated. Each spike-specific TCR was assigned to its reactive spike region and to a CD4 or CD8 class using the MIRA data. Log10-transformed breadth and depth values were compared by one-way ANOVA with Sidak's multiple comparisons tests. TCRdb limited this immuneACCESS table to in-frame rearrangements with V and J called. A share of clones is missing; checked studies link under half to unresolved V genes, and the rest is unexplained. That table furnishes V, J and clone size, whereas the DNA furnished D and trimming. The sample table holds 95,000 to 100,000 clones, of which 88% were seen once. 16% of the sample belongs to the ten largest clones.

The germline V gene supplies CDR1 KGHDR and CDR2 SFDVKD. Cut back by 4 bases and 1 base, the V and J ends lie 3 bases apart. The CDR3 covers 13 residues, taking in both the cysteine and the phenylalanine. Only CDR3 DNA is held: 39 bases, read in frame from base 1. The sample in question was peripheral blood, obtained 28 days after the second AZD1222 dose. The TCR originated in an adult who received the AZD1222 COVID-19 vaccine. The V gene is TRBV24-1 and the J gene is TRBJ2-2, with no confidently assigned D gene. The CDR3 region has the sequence CATSDVNTGELFF. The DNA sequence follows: TGTGCCACCAGTGACGTGAACACCGGGGAGCTGTTTTTT.